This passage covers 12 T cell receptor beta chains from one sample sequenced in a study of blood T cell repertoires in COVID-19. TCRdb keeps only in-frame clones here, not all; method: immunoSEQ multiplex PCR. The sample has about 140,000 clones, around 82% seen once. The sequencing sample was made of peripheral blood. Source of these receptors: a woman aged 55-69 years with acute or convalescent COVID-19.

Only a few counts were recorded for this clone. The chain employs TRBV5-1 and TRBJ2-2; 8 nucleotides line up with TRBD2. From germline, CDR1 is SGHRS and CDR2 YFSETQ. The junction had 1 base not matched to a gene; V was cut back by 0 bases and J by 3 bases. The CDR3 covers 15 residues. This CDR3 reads CASSLAGGDTGELFF. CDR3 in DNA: TGCGCCAGCAGCTTGGCGGGAGGGGACACCGGGGAGCTGTTTTTT.

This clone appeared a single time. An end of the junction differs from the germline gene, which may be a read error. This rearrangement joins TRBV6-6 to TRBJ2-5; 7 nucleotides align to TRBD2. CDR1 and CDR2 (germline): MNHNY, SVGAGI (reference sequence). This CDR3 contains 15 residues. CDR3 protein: CASSYLGTIQGTQYF. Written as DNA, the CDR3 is TGTGCCAGCAGTTACCTCGGGACTATTCAAGGGACCCAGTACTTC.

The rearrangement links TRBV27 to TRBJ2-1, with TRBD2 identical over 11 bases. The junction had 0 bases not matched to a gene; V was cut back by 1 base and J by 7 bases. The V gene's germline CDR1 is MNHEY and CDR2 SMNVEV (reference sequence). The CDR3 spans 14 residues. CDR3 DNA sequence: TGTGCCAGCAGTTTATGGACTAGCGGGAATGAGCAGTTCTTC. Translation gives CASSLWTSGNEQFF.

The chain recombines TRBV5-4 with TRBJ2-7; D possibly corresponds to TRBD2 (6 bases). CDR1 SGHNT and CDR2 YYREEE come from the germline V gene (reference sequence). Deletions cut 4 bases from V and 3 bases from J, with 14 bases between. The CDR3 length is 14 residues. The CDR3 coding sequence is TGTGCCAGCAGCCGCCGGGACTCTGACTACGAGCAGTACTTC. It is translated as CASSRRDSDYEQYF. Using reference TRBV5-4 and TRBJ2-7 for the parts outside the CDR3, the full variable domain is ETGVTQSPTHLIKTRGQQVTLRCSSQSGHNTVSWYQQALGQGPQFIFQYYREEENGRGNFPPRFSGLQFPNYSSELNVNALELDDSALYLCASSRRDSDYEQYFGPGTRLTVT.

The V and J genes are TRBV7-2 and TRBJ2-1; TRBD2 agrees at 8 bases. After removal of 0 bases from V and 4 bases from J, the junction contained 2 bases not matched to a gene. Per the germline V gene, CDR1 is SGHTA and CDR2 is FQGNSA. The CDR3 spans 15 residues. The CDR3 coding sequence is TGTGCCAGCAGCTTAGCGGGACTAGGATACAATGAGCAGTTCTTC. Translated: CASSLAGLGYNEQFF.

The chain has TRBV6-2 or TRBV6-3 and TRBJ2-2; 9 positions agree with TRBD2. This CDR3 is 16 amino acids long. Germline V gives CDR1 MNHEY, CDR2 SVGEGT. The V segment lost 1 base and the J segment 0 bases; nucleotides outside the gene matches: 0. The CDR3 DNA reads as TGTGCCAGCAGTTACTGGACTAGCGCGAACACCGGGGAGCTGTTTTTT. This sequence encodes CASSYWTSANTGELFF.

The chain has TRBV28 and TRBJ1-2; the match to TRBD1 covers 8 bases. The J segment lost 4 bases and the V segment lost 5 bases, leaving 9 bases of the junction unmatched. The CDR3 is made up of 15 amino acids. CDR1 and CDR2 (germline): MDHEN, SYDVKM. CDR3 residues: CASSQPTGVGYGYTF. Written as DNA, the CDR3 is TGTGCCAGCAGTCAACCGACAGGGGTTGGCTATGGCTACACCTTC.

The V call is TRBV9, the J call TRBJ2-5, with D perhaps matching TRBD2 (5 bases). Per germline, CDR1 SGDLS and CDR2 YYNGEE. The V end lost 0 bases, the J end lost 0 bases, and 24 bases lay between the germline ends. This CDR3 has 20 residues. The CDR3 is CASSVAVAVRGVGYQETQYF. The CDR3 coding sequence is TGTGCCAGCAGCGTAGCGGTGGCGGTCCGGGGTGTGGGGTACCAAGAGACCCAGTACTTC.

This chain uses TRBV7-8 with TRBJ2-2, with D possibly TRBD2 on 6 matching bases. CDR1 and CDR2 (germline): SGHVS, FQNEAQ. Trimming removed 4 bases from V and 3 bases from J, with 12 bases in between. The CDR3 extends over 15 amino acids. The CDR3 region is CASSSQGLYTGELFF. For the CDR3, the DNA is TGTGCCAGCAGCTCCCAGGGACTTTACACCGGGGAGCTGTTTTTT.

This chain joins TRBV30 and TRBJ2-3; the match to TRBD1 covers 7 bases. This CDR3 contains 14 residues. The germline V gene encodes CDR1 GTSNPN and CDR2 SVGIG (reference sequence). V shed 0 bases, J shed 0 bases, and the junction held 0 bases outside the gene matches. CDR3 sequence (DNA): TGTGCCTGGAGTGTAGGGGGCAGCACAGATACGCAGTATTTT. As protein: CAWSVGGSTDTQYF.

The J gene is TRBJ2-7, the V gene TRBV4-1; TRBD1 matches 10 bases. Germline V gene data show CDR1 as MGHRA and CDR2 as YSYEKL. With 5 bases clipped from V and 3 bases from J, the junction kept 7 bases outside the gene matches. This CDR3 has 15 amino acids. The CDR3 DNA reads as TGCGCCAGCAGCTCGTCGGGACAGGGGTTCTACGAGCAGTACTTC. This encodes CASSSSGQGFYEQYF.

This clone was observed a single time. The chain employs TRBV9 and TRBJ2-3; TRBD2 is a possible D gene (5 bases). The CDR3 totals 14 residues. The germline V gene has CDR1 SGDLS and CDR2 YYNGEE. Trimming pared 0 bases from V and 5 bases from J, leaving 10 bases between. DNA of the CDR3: TGTGCCAGCAGCGTAGATGGGAGTTTAGATACGCAGTATTTT. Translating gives CASSVDGSLDTQYF.